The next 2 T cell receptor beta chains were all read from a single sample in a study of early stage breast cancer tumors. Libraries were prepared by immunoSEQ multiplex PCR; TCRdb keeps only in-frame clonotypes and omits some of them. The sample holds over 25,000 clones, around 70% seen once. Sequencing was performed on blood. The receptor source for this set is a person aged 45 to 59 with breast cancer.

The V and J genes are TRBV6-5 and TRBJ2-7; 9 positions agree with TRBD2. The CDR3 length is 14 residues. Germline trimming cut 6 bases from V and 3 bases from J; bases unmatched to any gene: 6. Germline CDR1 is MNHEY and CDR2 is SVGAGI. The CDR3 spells CASRGREGNYEQYF. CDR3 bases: TGTGCCAGCAGAGGGCGGGAGGGGAACTACGAGCAGTACTTC.

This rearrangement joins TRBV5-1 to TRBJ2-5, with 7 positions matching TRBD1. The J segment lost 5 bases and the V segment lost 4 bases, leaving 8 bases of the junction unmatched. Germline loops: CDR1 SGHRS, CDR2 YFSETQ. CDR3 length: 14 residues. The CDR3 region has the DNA TGCGCCAGCAGCACCGGACAGGCCCGGGAGACCCAGTACTTC. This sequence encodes CASSTGQARETQYF.